This paragraph covers one T cell receptor beta chain sequence. What it binds is not known. This sample was included in a study of shared clonotypes between healthy human individuals. About the research overall: The donor pool was made up of a couple of women and a few men aged 18 to 49.

The CDR3 consists of 13 residues. Trimming left V 4 bases short and J 4 bases short, with 13 bases between. The germline V gene encodes CDR1 SQVTM and CDR2 ANQGSEA. Whole-study findings and limits: A reduction in generation probabilities was seen for non-shared clonotypes relative to those shared by all four donors. The donor pool, a small one, limited the genetic and exposure-history diversity represented.

In the authors' methods: Filtering differed for immunoSEQ, which gave only junction sequences without quality scores. Clones were sequenced by immunoSEQ multiplex PCR, and TCRdb holds only the in-frame ones, with some missing. The V and J calls and clone size come from that table; D and trimming were worked out from the DNA. The sample contains around 1 million clones, roughly 72% of which appear only once. The sequence was obtained from a man younger than 30 in good health. The chain is built from TRBV29-1 and TRBJ1-2, with D unresolved. The sample comprised memory CD4+ T cells sorted from blood. Subset meaning: CD45RA-negative fraction. The CDR3 DNA sequence: TGCAGCGTTGTAGTTGGCCAGGCCTATGGCTACACCTTC. It codes for CSVVVGQAYGYTF.